The 21 T cell receptor beta chains in this list originate from one sample, sequenced in a study of blood T cell repertoires in COVID-19. Assay: immunoSEQ multiplex PCR; the TCRdb copy retains only in-frame clones and omits some. The table includes nearly 70,000 clones, 87% detected once. The specimen was peripheral blood. These receptors all come from a woman aged 45 to 65 with COVID-19, enrolled during active disease.

The CDR3 sequence: CASSLANRDEAFF. The CDR3 region has the DNA TGCGCCAGCAGCTTGGCCAACAGGGATGAAGCTTTCTTT. This chain links TRBV5-1 with TRBJ1-1; D may be TRBD1 (6 bases). The CDR3 is made up of 13 amino acids. Per the germline V gene, CDR1 is SGHRS and CDR2 is YFSETQ. Trimming shortened V by 0 bases and J by 7 bases, and 10 bases separated the two germline ends. The full variable domain, with the rest looked up from reference TRBV5-1 and TRBJ1-1, is KAGVTQTPRYLIKTRGQQVTLSCSPISGHRSVSWYQQTPGQGLQFLFEYFSETQRNKGNFPGRFSGRQFSNSRSEMNVSTLELGDSALYLCASSLANRDEAFFGQGTRLTVV.

The sample holds one count of this clone. The chain has TRBV13 and TRBJ2-7, with D maybe TRBD1 (5 bases). In germline, CDR1 is PRHDT, CDR2 FYEKMQ (reference sequence). V was clipped by 4 bases and J by 5 bases, with 12 bases between them. The CDR3 has 13 residues. In DNA form, the CDR3 reads TGTGCCAGCAGCTCACCGCAGGGCGACGAGCAGTACTTC. Amino acid sequence: CASSSPQGDEQYF.

This clone was detected once. This rearrangement joins TRBV28 to TRBJ2-1; D remains unclear. This CDR3 has 11 residues. V gave up 7 bases and J gave up 8 bases, with 9 bases separating them. Germline CDR1 and CDR2: MDHEN and SYDVKM. CDR3 in amino acids: CASKLYDEQFF. The CDR3 DNA follows: TGTGCCAGCAAACTCTATGATGAGCAGTTCTTC.

The J gene is TRBJ1-1, the V gene TRBV3-1 (or the pseudogene TRBV3-2); no reliable D call. V was shortened by 4 bases and J by 3 bases, with 15 bases between the two germline ends. Looked up from germline, CDR1 is LGHDT and CDR2 is YNNKEL (reference sequence). This CDR3 region has 15 residues. The CDR3 loop is CASSPLWSGYTEAFF. For the CDR3, the DNA is TGTGCCAGCAGCCCCCTTTGGTCGGGTTACACTGAAGCTTTCTTT.

To note about this clone: Other DNA sequences from this sample encode an identical CDR3 as well. The chain carries TRBV20-1 and TRBJ2-7; the D is unclear. Deletions cut 3 bases from V and 4 bases from J, with 7 bases between. The CDR3 runs 11 residues. Germline CDR1 is DFQATT and CDR2 is SNEGSKA (reference sequence). The CDR3: CSASRGYEQYF. Written as DNA, the CDR3 is TGCAGTGCTAGTCGAGGTTACGAGCAGTACTTC.

In this sample, this clone turned up many times. J is TRBJ2-7 and V is TRBV11-2, with 9 nucleotides matching TRBD1. The J segment lost 3 bases and the V segment lost 5 bases, leaving 5 bases of the junction unmatched. The germline gives CDR1 SGHAT, CDR2 FQNNGV. The CDR3 contains 14 residues. The CDR3 DNA reads TGTGCCAGCAGCCCGATGACAGGGGGCTACGAGCAGTACTTC. Its translation is CASSPMTGGYEQYF.

The chain carries TRBV20-1 and TRBJ1-1; TRBD1 might be the D (6 bases). The CDR3 has 12 amino acids. Per the germline V gene, CDR1 is DFQATT and CDR2 is SNEGSKA (reference sequence). V was trimmed by 3 bases and J by 6 bases, leaving 11 bases between them. The CDR3 protein is CSASGGLAEAFF. In DNA, the CDR3 is TGCAGTGCTAGTGGGGGGCTCGCTGAAGCTTTCTTT.

The chain carries TRBV5-1 and TRBJ2-7, with TRBD1 identical over 9 bases. Germline CDR1 SGHRS, CDR2 YFSETQ. J gave up 2 bases and V 2 bases, and 11 bases lay outside the gene matches. This CDR3 is 17 amino acids long. CDR3 nucleotide sequence: TGCGCCAGCAGCTTAATCGGGACAGGGATTACCCCCTACGAGCAGTACTTC. Its translation: CASSLIGTGITPYEQYF.

This clone occurred a few times. This chain links TRBV27 with TRBJ2-1; no reliable D call. This CDR3 is built from 15 residues. Germline CDR1 is MNHEY and CDR2 is SMNVEV (reference sequence). The V and J ends lost 5 bases and 0 bases respectively, with 11 bases between them. CDR3 sequence: CASSLSRSSYNEQFF. The CDR3 DNA follows: TGTGCCAGCAGTCTCTCTAGGAGCTCCTACAATGAGCAGTTCTTC.

This chain connects TRBV28 to TRBJ2-6; 8 bases are a match to TRBD1. This CDR3 spans 17 amino acids. With V trimmed by 5 bases and J by 3 bases, 9 bases remained unmatched. From germline, CDR1 is MDHEN and CDR2 SYDVKM. CDR3 residues: CASSRLQGALGANVLTF. The CDR3 nucleotides are TGTGCCAGCAGTCGGCTCCAGGGGGCGCTTGGGGCCAACGTCCTGACTTTC.

This chain connects TRBV4-1 to TRBJ2-1; possibly TRBD2 for D (6 bases). The CDR3 totals 13 residues. The germline gives CDR1 MGHRA, CDR2 YSYEKL. Deletions cut 4 bases from V and 8 bases from J, with 12 bases between. The CDR3 bases are TGCGCCAGCAGCCCCCGGGACTCCCATGAGCAGTTCTTC. Translated: CASSPRDSHEQFF.

This chain joins TRBV7-2 and TRBJ2-7; D gene unclear. The V gene's germline CDR1 is SGHTA and CDR2 FQGNSA. The CDR3 totals 14 residues. V was pared by 5 bases and J by 2 bases, with 13 bases between. Written as DNA, the CDR3 is TGTGCCAGCAGCCTCCTGAGGAACGCCTACGAGCAGTACTTC. Translation gives CASSLLRNAYEQYF.

This clone came up a few times. The rearrangement joins TRBV30 to TRBJ1-5; possibly TRBD1 for D (5 bases). CDR1 is GTSNPN, CDR2 SVGIG, per germline (reference sequence). This CDR3 comprises 13 residues. V dropped 1 base and J dropped 6 bases, with 10 bases sitting between them. CDR3 nucleotide sequence: TGTGCCTGGAGTGAAGGGGATGCTCAGCCCCAGCATTTT. Amino acid sequence: CAWSEGDAQPQHF.

Regarding this clone: The junction and the germline gene differ at one end; a read error may be behind it. This sequence joins TRBV7-7 and TRBJ2-2; 13 nucleotides match TRBD2. Germline CDR1 SSHAT, CDR2 FNYEAQ (reference sequence). The CDR3 has 16 amino acids. CDR3 in amino acids: CASSSGLAGAVGELFF. In nucleotides, the CDR3 is TGTGCTAGCAGCTCCGGACTAGCGGGAGCCGTCGGGGAGCTGTTTTTT. Looking up the rest from reference TRBV7-7 and TRBJ2-2 gives the full variable domain: GAGVSQSPRYKVTKRGQDVTLRCDPISSHATLYWYQQALGQGPEFLTYFNYEAQPDKSGLPSDRFSAERPEGSISTLTIQRTEQRDSAMYRCASSSGLAGAVGELFFGEGSRLTVL.

The chain links TRBV15 to TRBJ1-5, with 7 bases identical to TRBD1. The CDR3 has 14 residues. Germline V CDR1 and CDR2: LNHNV, YYDKDF (reference sequence). Germline trimming cut 3 bases from V and 8 bases from J; bases unmatched to any gene: 7. The CDR3 spells CATSSRQGGEPQHF. The CDR3 nucleotides are TGTGCCACCAGCAGCCGACAGGGAGGCGAGCCCCAGCATTTT.

The V and J genes are TRBV5-6 and TRBJ2-1, with TRBD2 as a possible D gene (6 bases). The germline V and J ends were trimmed by 4 bases and 7 bases, with 18 bases remaining between them. The CDR3 totals 15 residues. Germline V gives CDR1 SGHDT, CDR2 YYEEEE. The CDR3 bases are TGTGCCAGCAGCCCGGGACTCCCGGGTGGGAATGAGCAGTTCTTC. Amino acid sequence: CASSPGLPGGNEQFF.

The chain employs TRBV11-2 and TRBJ2-7, with 8 nucleotides matching TRBD1. The CDR3 contains 15 residues. In germline, CDR1 is SGHAT, CDR2 FQNNGV. V dropped 0 bases and J dropped 4; count of bases not matched to a gene: 5. The CDR3 protein is CASSLDGQGGYEQYF. DNA of the CDR3: TGTGCCAGCAGCTTAGACGGACAGGGAGGTTACGAGCAGTACTTC.

This sequence joins TRBV19 and TRBJ2-5; D is perhaps TRBD2 (7 bases). This CDR3 has 15 amino acids. Trimming left V 5 bases short and J 2 bases short, with 15 bases between. CDR1 and CDR2 (germline): LNHDA, SQIVND (reference sequence). The CDR3 reads CASSVSRGGQETQYF. CDR3 in DNA: TGTGCCAGTAGTGTCTCCAGGGGAGGGCAAGAGACCCAGTACTTC.

V usage is TRBV10-1 and J usage is TRBJ2-5, with D maybe TRBD2 (6 bases). The germline CDR1 and CDR2 sequences are WNHNN and SYGVQD (reference sequence). The CDR3 totals 15 residues. The germline V and J ends were trimmed by 2 bases and 1 base, with 11 bases remaining between them. The CDR3, as DNA: TGCGCCAGCAGTGAGCAGGGAGGTATCCAAGAGACCCAGTACTTC. Translated, it gives CASSEQGGIQETQYF.

This rearrangement joins TRBV5-1 to TRBJ2-1, with TRBD2 matching over 8 bases. The CDR3 has 15 residues. In germline, CDR1 is SGHRS, CDR2 YFSETQ. With V trimmed by 2 bases and J by 4 bases, 5 bases remained unmatched. CDR3 in amino acids: CASSFGLAGYNEQFF. The CDR3 nucleotides are TGCGCCAGCAGCTTCGGCCTAGCGGGTTACAATGAGCAGTTCTTC.

This clone occurred once. The CDR3 spells CASSEDQGNQPQHF. CDR3 bases: TGTGCCAGCAGTGAAGACCAGGGAAATCAGCCCCAGCATTTT. J is TRBJ1-5 and V is TRBV6-1; tentative D call: TRBD1 (5 bases). V was pared by 1 base and J by 4 bases, with 8 bases between. The CDR3 is 14 residues long. The germline CDR1 and CDR2 sequences are MNHNS and SASEGT.